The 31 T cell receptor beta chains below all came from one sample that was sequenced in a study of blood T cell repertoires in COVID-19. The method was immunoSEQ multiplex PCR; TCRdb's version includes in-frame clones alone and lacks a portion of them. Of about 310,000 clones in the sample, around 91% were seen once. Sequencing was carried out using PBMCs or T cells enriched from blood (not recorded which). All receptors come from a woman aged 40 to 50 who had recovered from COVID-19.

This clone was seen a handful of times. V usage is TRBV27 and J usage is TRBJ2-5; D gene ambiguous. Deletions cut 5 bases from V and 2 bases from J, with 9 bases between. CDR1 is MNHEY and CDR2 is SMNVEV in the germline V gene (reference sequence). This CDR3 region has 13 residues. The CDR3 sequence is CASSRPGQETQYF. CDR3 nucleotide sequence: TGTGCCAGCAGTAGGCCGGGTCAAGAGACCCAGTACTTC.

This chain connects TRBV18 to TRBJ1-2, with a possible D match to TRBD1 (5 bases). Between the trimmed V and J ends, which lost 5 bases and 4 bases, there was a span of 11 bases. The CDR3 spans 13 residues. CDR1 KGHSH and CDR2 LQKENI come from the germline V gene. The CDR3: CASSLGEAYGYTF. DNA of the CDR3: TGTGCCAGCTCATTGGGGGAGGCCTATGGCTACACCTTC.

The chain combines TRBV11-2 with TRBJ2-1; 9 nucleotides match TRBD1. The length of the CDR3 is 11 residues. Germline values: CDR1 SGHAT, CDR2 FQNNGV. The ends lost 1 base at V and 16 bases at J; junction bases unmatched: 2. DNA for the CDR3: TGTGCCAGCAGCTTAGGGACAGGGGTATTCTTC. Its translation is CASSLGTGVFF.

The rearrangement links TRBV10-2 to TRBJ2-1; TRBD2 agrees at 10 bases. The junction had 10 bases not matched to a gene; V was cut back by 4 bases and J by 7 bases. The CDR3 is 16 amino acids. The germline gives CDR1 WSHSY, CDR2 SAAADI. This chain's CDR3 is CASSVPPAGGNNEQFF. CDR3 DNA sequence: TGCGCCAGCAGTGTCCCTCCAGCGGGGGGGAATAATGAGCAGTTCTTC.

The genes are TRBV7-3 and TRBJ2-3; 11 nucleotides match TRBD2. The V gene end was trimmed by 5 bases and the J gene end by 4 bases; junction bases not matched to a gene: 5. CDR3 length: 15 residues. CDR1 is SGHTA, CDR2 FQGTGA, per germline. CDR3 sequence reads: CASSLASGGSDTQYF. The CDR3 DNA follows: TGTGCCAGCAGCCTGGCTAGCGGGGGGTCAGATACGCAGTATTTT.

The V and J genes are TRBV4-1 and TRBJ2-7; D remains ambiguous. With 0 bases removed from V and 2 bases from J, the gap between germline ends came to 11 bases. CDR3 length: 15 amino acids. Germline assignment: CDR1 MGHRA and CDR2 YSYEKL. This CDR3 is CASSQDEYPTYEQYF. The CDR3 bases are TGCGCCAGCAGCCAAGATGAGTACCCCACCTACGAGCAGTACTTC.

Here the CDR3 DNA reads TGTGCCAGCAGTTTAAGGTTTGGGGGGGAAAAACTGTTTTTT. It is translated as CASSLRFGGEKLFF. This sequence joins TRBV6-6 and TRBJ1-4, with a weak D call TRBD1 (5 bases). Germline CDR1 MNHNY, CDR2 SVGAGI (reference sequence). The CDR3 runs 14 residues. Between the trimmed V and J ends, which lost 4 bases and 8 bases, there was a span of 14 bases.

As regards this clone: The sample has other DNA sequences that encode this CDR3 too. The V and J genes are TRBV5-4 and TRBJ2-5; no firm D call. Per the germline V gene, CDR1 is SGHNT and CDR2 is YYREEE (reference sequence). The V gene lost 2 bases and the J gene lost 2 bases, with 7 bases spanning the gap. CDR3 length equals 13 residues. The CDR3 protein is CASSLGVQETQYF. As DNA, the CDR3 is TGTGCCAGCAGCTTAGGAGTACAAGAGACCCAGTACTTC.

CDR3 coding DNA: TGTGCCAGCAGCCTCACTAGCGGGGACAATGAGCAGTTCTTC. Translated: CASSLTSGDNEQFF. The chain couples TRBV3-1 (or the pseudogene TRBV3-2) to TRBJ2-1; 10 nucleotides match TRBD2. The CDR3 is 14 residues long. The V segment lost 4 bases and the J segment 5 bases; nucleotides outside the gene matches: 2. Germline CDR1 and CDR2: LGHDT and YNNKEL (reference sequence).

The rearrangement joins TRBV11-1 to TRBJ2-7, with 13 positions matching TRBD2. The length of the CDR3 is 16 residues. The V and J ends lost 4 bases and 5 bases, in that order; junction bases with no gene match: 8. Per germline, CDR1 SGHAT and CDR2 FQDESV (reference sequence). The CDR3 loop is CASSSLGLAGIHEQYF. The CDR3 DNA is TGTGCCAGCAGCTCCCTGGGACTAGCGGGAATCCACGAGCAGTACTTC.

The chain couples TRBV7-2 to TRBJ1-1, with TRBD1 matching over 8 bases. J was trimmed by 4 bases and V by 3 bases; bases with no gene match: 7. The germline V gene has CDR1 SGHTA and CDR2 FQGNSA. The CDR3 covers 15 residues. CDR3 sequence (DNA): TGTGCCAGCAGCTTTCTGAGACAGGGGTTCACTGAAGCTTTCTTT. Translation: CASSFLRQGFTEAFF.

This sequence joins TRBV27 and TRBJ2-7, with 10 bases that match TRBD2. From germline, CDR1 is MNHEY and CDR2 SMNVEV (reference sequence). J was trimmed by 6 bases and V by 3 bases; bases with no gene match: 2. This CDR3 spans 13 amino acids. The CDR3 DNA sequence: TGTGCCAGCAGTTTTCTAGCGGGAGTCGAGCAGTACTTC. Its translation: CASSFLAGVEQYF.

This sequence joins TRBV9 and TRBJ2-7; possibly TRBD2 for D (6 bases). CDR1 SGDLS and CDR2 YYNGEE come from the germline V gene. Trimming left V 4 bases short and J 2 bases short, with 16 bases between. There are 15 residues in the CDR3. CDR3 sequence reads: CASSLSWDSTYEQYF. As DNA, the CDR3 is TGTGCCAGCAGCTTGAGTTGGGACTCGACCTACGAGCAGTACTTC.

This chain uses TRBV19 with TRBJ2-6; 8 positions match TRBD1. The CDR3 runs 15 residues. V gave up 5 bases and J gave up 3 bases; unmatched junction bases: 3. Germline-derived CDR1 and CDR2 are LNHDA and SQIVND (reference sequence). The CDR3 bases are TGTGCCAGTAGTCCCAGGGGGCTTGGGGCCAACGTCCTGACTTTC. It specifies CASSPRGLGANVLTF.

The CDR3, as DNA: TGTGCCAGCAGCTTGACAGGCTATAATTCACCCCTCCACTTT. Translating it yields CASSLTGYNSPLHF. The chain has TRBV7-3 and TRBJ1-6; D might be TRBD1 (6 bases). CDR3 length: 14 amino acids. Looked up from germline, CDR1 is SGHTA and CDR2 is FQGTGA. The V end was cut by 3 bases, the J end by 3 bases, with 6 bases between.

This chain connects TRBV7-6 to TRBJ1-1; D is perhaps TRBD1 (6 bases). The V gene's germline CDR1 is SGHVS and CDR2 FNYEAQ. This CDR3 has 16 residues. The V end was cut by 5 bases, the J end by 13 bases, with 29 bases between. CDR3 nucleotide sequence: TGTGCCAGCAGCCTGTCATCCTCGGGGGGACATTCTGGGGTTTTCTTT. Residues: CASSLSSSGGHSGVFF.

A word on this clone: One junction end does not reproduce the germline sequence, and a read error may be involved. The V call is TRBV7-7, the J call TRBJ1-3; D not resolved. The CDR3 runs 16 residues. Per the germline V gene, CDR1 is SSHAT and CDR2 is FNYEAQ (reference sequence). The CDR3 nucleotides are TGTGCTAGCAGCTTGGAGGGTCCTTTCTCTGGAAACACCATATATTTT. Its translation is CASSLEGPFSGNTIYF. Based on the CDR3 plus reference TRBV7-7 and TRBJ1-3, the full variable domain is GAGVSQSPRYKVTKRGQDVTLRCDPISSHATLYWYQQALGQGPEFLTYFNYEAQPDKSGLPSDRFSAERPEGSISTLTIQRTEQRDSAMYRCASSLEGPFSGNTIYFGEGSWLTVV.

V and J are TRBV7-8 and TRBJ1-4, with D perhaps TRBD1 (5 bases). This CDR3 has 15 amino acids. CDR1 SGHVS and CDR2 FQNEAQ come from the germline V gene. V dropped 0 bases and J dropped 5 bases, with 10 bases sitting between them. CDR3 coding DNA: TGTGCCAGCAGCTTAGCGGGCAGGACAAATGAAAAACTGTTTTTT. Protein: CASSLAGRTNEKLFF.

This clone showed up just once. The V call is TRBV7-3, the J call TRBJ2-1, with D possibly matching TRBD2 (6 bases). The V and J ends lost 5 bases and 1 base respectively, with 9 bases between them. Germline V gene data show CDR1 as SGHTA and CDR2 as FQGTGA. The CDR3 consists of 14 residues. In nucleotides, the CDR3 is TGTGCCAGCAGCCCCGCGGGGTCCTACAATGAGCAGTTCTTC. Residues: CASSPAGSYNEQFF.

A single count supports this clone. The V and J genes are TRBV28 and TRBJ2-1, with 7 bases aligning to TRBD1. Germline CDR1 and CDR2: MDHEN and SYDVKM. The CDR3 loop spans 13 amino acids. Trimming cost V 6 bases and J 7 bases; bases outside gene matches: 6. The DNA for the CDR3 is TGTGCCAGCAGACTCGGGACAGAAAATGAGCAGTTCTTC. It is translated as CASRLGTENEQFF.

The CDR3 loop reads CASRPAFPGLDNEQFF. The CDR3 region has the DNA TGTGCCAGCAGACCAGCTTTCCCGGGACTCGACAATGAGCAGTTCTTC. The J gene is TRBJ2-1, the V gene TRBV5-4; tentatively, D is TRBD2 (6 bases). This CDR3 is 16 amino acids long. V lost 5 bases, J lost 5 bases, and 20 bases lay in between. Per germline, CDR1 SGHNT and CDR2 YYREEE (reference sequence).

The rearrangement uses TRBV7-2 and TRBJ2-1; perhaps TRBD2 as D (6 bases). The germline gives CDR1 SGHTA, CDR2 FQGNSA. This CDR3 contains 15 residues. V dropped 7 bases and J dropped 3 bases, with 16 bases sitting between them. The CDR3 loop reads CASTPGGEVYNEQFF. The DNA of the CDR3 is TGTGCCAGCACTCCAGGCGGGGAGGTCTACAATGAGCAGTTCTTC.

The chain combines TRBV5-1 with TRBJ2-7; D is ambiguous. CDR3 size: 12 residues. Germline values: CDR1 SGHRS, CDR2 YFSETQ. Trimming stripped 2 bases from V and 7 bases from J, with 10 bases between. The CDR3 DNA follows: TGCGCCAGCAGCTTAGGCGGTTTTGAGCAGTACTTC. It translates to CASSLGGFEQYF.

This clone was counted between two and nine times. The CDR3 protein is CASSSRGVSYEQYF. As DNA, the CDR3 is TGTGCCAGCAGCTCACGGGGGGTATCCTACGAGCAGTACTTC. The gene calls are TRBV7-2 and TRBJ2-7; TRBD2 matches at 7 bases. V dropped 4 bases and J dropped 1; count of bases not matched to a gene: 4. The CDR3 is 14 residues long. Germline lookup yields CDR1 SGHTA and CDR2 FQGNSA. The full variable domain, with the rest looked up from reference TRBV7-2 and TRBJ2-7, is GAGVSQSPSNKVTEKGKDVELRCDPISGHTALYWYRQSLGQGLEFLIYFQGNSAPDKSGLPSDRFSAERTGGSVSTLTIQRTQQEDSAVYLCASSSRGVSYEQYFGPGTRLTVT.

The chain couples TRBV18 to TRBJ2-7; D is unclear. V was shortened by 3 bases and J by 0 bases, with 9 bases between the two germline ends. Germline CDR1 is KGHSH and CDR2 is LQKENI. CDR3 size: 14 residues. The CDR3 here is CASSPADTSYEQYF. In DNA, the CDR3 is TGTGCCAGCTCACCCGCCGACACCTCCTACGAGCAGTACTTC.

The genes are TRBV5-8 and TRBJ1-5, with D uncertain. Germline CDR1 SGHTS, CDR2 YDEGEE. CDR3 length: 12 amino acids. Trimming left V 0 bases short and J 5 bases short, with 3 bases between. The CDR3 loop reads CASSLGDQPQHF. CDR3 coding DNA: TGTGCCAGCAGCTTGGGAGATCAGCCCCAGCATTTT.

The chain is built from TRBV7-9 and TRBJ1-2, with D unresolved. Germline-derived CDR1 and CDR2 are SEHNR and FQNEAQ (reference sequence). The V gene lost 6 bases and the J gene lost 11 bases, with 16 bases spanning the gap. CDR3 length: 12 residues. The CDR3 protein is CASRVGNLRYTF. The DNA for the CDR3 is TGTGCCAGCAGGGTTGGCAACTTGAGGTACACCTTC.

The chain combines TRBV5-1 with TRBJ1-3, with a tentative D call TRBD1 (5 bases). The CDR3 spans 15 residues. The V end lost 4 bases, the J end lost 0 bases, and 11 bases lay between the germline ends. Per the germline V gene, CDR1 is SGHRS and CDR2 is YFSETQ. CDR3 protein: CASSLGQNSGNTIYF. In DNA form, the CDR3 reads TGCGCCAGCAGCCTCGGACAAAACTCTGGAAACACCATATATTTT.

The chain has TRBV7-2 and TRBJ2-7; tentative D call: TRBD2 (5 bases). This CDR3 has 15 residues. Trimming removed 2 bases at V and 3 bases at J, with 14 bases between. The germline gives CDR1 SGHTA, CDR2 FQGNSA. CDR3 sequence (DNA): TGTGCCAGCAGCTTAACGGTGGGGAGCAGCTACGAGCAGTACTTC. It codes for CASSLTVGSSYEQYF.

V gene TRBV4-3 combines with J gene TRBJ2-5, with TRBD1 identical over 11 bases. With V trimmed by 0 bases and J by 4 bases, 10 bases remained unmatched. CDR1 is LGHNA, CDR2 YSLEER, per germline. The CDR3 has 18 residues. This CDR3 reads CASSQDLWDRGSGETQYF. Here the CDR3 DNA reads TGCGCCAGCAGCCAAGATTTGTGGGACAGGGGGTCTGGAGAGACCCAGTACTTC.

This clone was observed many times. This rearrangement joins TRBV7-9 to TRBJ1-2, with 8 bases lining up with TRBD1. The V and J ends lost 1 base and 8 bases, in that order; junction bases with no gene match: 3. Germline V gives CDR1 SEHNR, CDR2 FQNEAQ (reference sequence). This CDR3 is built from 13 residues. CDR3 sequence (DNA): TGTGCCAGCAGCTTAGAACAGGGGGTCGGCTACACCTTC. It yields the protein CASSLEQGVGYTF.